Shown below are 19 T cell receptor beta chains from a single sample sequenced in a study of CD8 T cells in Susac syndrome. The RNA, about 0.45 to 1 ug, was put through reverse transcription using random hexamers. TCRdb re-called the immunoSEQ multiplex PCR reads through MiXCR, storing one row per CDR3 protein. Among around 90,000 distinct CDR3 sequences listed, approximately 96% were seen once. The material sequenced was CD8+ T cells from PBMCs. These receptors came from a human donor with Susac syndrome.

The gene calls are TRBV19 and TRBJ1-5, with D perhaps matching TRBD1 (5 bases). The germline V and J ends were trimmed by 4 bases and 6 bases, with 28 bases remaining between them. This CDR3 has 19 amino acids. The V gene's germline CDR1 is LNHDA and CDR2 SQIVND (reference sequence). The CDR3 region has the DNA TGTGCCAGTAGTACACGGCCGCGCACCAGGGACCCTCGCCCTCAGCCCCAGCATTTT. Its translation: CASSTRPRTRDPRPQPQHF. The entire variable domain, with the rest obtained from reference TRBV19 and TRBJ1-5, is as follows: DGGITQSPKYLFRKEGQNVTLSCEQNLNHDAMYWYRQDPGQGLRLIYYSQIVNDFQKGDIAEGYSVSREKKESFPLTVTSAQKNPTAFYLCASSTRPRTRDPRPQPQHFGDGTRLSIL.

The rearrangement links TRBV30 to TRBJ1-1; TRBD1 matches at 12 bases. This CDR3 has 14 residues. Germline V CDR1 and CDR2: GTSNPN, SVGIG (reference sequence). V trimming: 3 bases; J trimming: 7 bases; junction bases outside the gene matches: 6. The CDR3 is CAWSLGQGASEAFF. DNA of the CDR3: TGTGCCTGGAGCCTGGGACAGGGGGCGAGTGAAGCTTTCTTT.

This clonotype was picked up one time. For the CDR3, the DNA is TGCAGCGTTGAAGGGAGGGTCCTAAGGGACTATGGCTACACCTTC. This gives the protein CSVEGRVLRDYGYTF. This chain connects TRBV29-1 to TRBJ1-2; D gene unclear. Germline CDR1 and CDR2: SQVTM and ANQGSEA. This CDR3 is built from 15 residues. The V and J ends lost 1 base and 3 bases respectively, with 15 bases between them.

The chain employs TRBV20-1 and TRBJ1-6; D is ambiguous. Between the trimmed V and J ends, which lost 2 bases and 2 bases, there was a span of 16 bases. The CDR3 covers 17 residues. Germline-derived CDR1 and CDR2 are DFQATT and SNEGSKA (reference sequence). The CDR3 loop reads CSARNYARLPYNSPLHF. In DNA form, the CDR3 reads TGCAGTGCTAGAAATTATGCGCGACTTCCCTATAATTCACCCCTCCACTTT.

The chain employs TRBV19 and TRBJ1-2; D is possibly TRBD1 (5 bases). Trimming took 7 bases from V and 3 from J, leaving 12 bases between them. The CDR3 is made up of 13 amino acids. Germline CDR1 and CDR2: LNHDA and SQIVND (reference sequence). The CDR3 region is CASKFGQDYGYTF. DNA for the CDR3: TGTGCCAGTAAATTCGGACAAGACTATGGCTACACCTTC.

The V call is TRBV30, the J call TRBJ1-5; D call uncertain. Germline lookup yields CDR1 GTSNPN and CDR2 SVGIG (reference sequence). The ends were cut back, 0 bases at V and 6 bases at J, with 12 bases in the middle. The CDR3 totals 14 residues. The CDR3 reads CAWSVRGGRQPQHF. The CDR3, as DNA: TGTGCCTGGAGTGTACGGGGTGGCCGTCAGCCCCAGCATTTT.

The rearrangement links TRBV12-3 or TRBV12-4 to TRBJ1-1; unclear D gene. This CDR3 spans 13 amino acids. V lost 6 bases and J 10 bases, leaving 18 bases between the germline ends. In nucleotides, the CDR3 is TGTGCCAGCAGGCGTCCGGAAACAGCGGTAGCTTTCTTT. Encoded protein: CASRRPETAVAFF.

The chain recombines TRBV20-1 with TRBJ2-6; TRBD2 might be the D (7 bases). In germline, CDR1 is DFQATT, CDR2 SNEGSKA (reference sequence). Trimming removed 3 bases at V and 0 bases at J, with 12 bases between. The CDR3 length is 16 residues. DNA for the CDR3: TGCAGTGCTAGTATAGGGGGGGCCTCTGGGGCCAACGTCCTGACTTTC. Its protein is CSASIGGASGANVLTF.

This chain joins TRBV7-9 and TRBJ1-6; D perhaps matches TRBD1 (6 bases). Trimming stripped 10 bases from V and 1 base from J, with 14 bases between. Germline CDR1 and CDR2: SEHNR and FQNEAQ (reference sequence). The CDR3 is 15 amino acids. Written as DNA, the CDR3 is TGTGCCATTCAAGGGGGGGCGTCCTATAATTCACCCCTCCACTTT. This sequence encodes CAIQGGASYNSPLHF.

The chain couples TRBV29-1 to TRBJ1-2, with TRBD1 matching 8 bases. J lost 7 bases, V lost 5 bases, and 9 bases had no gene match. The CDR3 is made up of 13 amino acids. CDR1 SQVTM and CDR2 ANQGSEA come from the germline V gene. CDR3 sequence reads: CSVPDRASAGYTF. The CDR3, as DNA: TGCAGCGTTCCGGACAGGGCGTCGGCTGGCTACACCTTC.

The chain combines TRBV27 with TRBJ1-5; D remains unclear. The CDR3 consists of 13 residues. V was cut by 0 bases and J by 7 bases, with 7 bases left in between. Germline V lookup: CDR1 MNHEY, CDR2 SMNVEV (reference sequence). The CDR3 DNA follows: TGTGCCAGCAGTTTATCGAGGTTACAGCCCCAGCATTTT. Translation gives CASSLSRLQPQHF.

The chain has TRBV6-5 and TRBJ2-7; a possible D gene is TRBD1 (5 bases). The CDR3 is made up of 13 amino acids. V dropped 3 bases and J dropped 5 bases, with 11 bases sitting between them. The germline gives CDR1 MNHEY, CDR2 SVGAGI. This CDR3 reads CASSYARVNEQYF. The CDR3 coding sequence is TGTGCCAGCAGTTATGCCAGGGTGAACGAGCAGTACTTC.

V usage is TRBV12-3 or TRBV12-4 and J usage is TRBJ2-2; D remains unclear. V was shortened by 6 bases and J by 5 bases, with 25 bases between the two germline ends. The CDR3 is 18 amino acids. CDR3 sequence: CASSPILHLGPSTGELFF. The CDR3 bases are TGTGCCAGCAGCCCCATTCTCCATCTCGGACCTTCTACCGGGGAGCTGTTTTTT.

The V and J genes are TRBV7-9 and TRBJ2-2, with D perhaps matching TRBD1 (6 bases). V was shortened by 5 bases and J by 4 bases, with 14 bases between the two germline ends. This CDR3 spans 15 amino acids. CDR1 SEHNR and CDR2 FQNEAQ come from the germline V gene (reference sequence). For the CDR3, the DNA is TGTGCCAGCAGCAGCAGGGGAAGGAGCACCGGGGAGCTGTTTTTT. Translated: CASSSRGRSTGELFF. The whole variable domain, filled in from reference TRBV7-9 and TRBJ2-2, reads DTGVSQNPRHKITKRGQNVTFRCDPISEHNRLYWYRQTLGQGPEFLTYFQNEAQLEKSRLLSDRFSAERPKGSFSTLEIQRTEQGDSAMYLCASSSRGRSTGELFFGEGSRLTVL.

The chain employs TRBV9 and TRBJ2-3; tentative D call: TRBD1 (6 bases). Germline lookup yields CDR1 SGDLS and CDR2 YYNGEE. Deletions cut 0 bases from V and 2 bases from J, with 10 bases between. The CDR3 extends over 15 amino acids. The CDR3 DNA follows: TGTGCCAGCAGCGTAGCAGGGGCACCCACAGATACGCAGTATTTT. Its translation is CASSVAGAPTDTQYF. Full variable domain (outside the CDR3, taken from reference TRBV9 and TRBJ2-3): DSGVTQTPKHLITATGQRVTLRCSPRSGDLSVYWYQQSLDQGLQFLIQYYNGEERAKGNILERFSAQQFPDLHSELNLSSLELGDSALYFCASSVAGAPTDTQYFGPGTRLTVL.

The rearrangement links TRBV4-2 to TRBJ2-1; TRBD2 might be the D (6 bases). V gave up 1 base and J gave up 9 bases, with 13 bases separating them. CDR3 length: 14 residues. Germline V gene lookup returns CDR1 LGHNA and CDR2 YNFKEQ. Here the CDR3 reads CASSQGLEGIEQFF. Written as DNA, the CDR3 is TGTGCCAGCAGCCAAGGACTAGAGGGGATTGAGCAGTTCTTC.

V gene TRBV3-1 combines with J gene TRBJ1-1, with a weak D call TRBD1 (5 bases). The CDR3 contains 16 residues. Trimming removed 3 bases at V and 1 base at J, with 15 bases between. Germline V lookup: CDR1 LGHDT, CDR2 YNNKEL (reference sequence). Written as DNA, the CDR3 is TGTGCCAGCAGCCACGGGGACTCCCGGGGGAACACTGAAGCTTTCTTT. Amino acids: CASSHGDSRGNTEAFF.

This clonotype was picked up one time. The V and J genes are TRBV15 and TRBJ2-7, with no clear D. Germline CDR1 LNHNV, CDR2 YYDKDF (reference sequence). Trimming took off 6 bases at V and 3 bases at J, with 12 bases between the two ends. The CDR3 is made up of 13 amino acids. Here the CDR3 DNA reads TGTGCCACCAGTCCCCGGGTCTACTACGAGCAGTACTTC. It encodes CATSPRVYYEQYF.

This sequence joins TRBV20-1 and TRBJ1-1; possible D gene TRBD1, 6 bases. CDR1 DFQATT and CDR2 SNEGSKA come from the germline V gene (reference sequence). The CDR3 is 14 residues long. The CDR3 here is CSRPSGGLNTEAFF. The CDR3 DNA is TGCAGCCGTCCTTCGGGGGGCCTTAACACTGAAGCTTTCTTT.